These 7 T cell receptor beta chains originate from one sample sequenced in a study of technical replicates of blood from a handful of donors. Method: immunoSEQ multiplex PCR; TCRdb's copy keeps in-frame clones and lacks some. The table shows around 68,000 clones, with around 92% occurring only once. Sequenced material: T cells isolated from PBMCs. The receptors were gathered from a human donor in good health. Some clones in this sample may be carry-over from other donors' samples.

The V gene is TRBV30, the J gene TRBJ1-5, with D perhaps TRBD1 (5 bases). Trimming cost V 3 bases and J 5 bases, with 11 bases left between them. The CDR3 totals 13 residues. Germline loops: CDR1 GTSNPN, CDR2 SVGIG (reference sequence). CDR3 in DNA: TGTGCCTGGAGCGGTGACAGCTATCAGCCCCAGCATTTT. Residues: CAWSGDSYQPQHF.

This sequence joins TRBV27 and TRBJ1-2, with 9 bases that match TRBD1. Germline values: CDR1 MNHEY, CDR2 SMNVEV (reference sequence). The CDR3 runs 14 residues. With 6 bases clipped from V and 3 bases from J, the junction kept 5 bases outside the gene matches. The CDR3 coding sequence is TGTGCCAGCAGCGCTACAGGGGGCCACTATGGCTACACCTTC. Translated: CASSATGGHYGYTF.

The chain joins TRBV27 to TRBJ1-5; TRBD1 matches at 9 bases. The CDR3 totals 14 residues. V dropped 6 bases and J dropped 7; count of bases not matched to a gene: 7. The germline gives CDR1 MNHEY, CDR2 SMNVEV (reference sequence). The CDR3 protein is CASSLGQGGQPQHF. CDR3 nucleotide sequence: TGTGCCAGCAGCCTGGGACAGGGTGGCCAGCCCCAGCATTTT.

This clone was seen just once. The gene calls are TRBV9 and TRBJ2-4, with D uncertain. Germline V gene data show CDR1 as SGDLS and CDR2 as YYNGEE. The CDR3 is 15 amino acids. V was shortened by 2 bases and J by 0 bases, with 9 bases between the two germline ends. CDR3 sequence reads: CASSVSELAKNIQYF. CDR3 bases: TGTGCCAGCAGCGTGTCCGAACTAGCCAAAAACATTCAGTACTTC.

V usage is TRBV7-9 and J usage is TRBJ2-1; 8 bases match TRBD2. In germline, CDR1 is SEHNR, CDR2 FQNEAQ (reference sequence). The junction had 9 bases not matched to a gene; V was cut back by 1 base and J by 4 bases. The CDR3 contains 17 residues. CDR3 bases: TGTGCCAGCAGCTTAGAGGGGAAACTAGCGGAATACAATGAGCAGTTCTTC. It specifies CASSLEGKLAEYNEQFF.

In this sample, this clone turned up once. The chain links TRBV19 to TRBJ2-5, with a weak D call TRBD2 (5 bases). This CDR3 spans 14 amino acids. V was cut by 4 bases and J by 0 bases, with 9 bases left in between. Germline V lookup: CDR1 LNHDA, CDR2 SQIVND (reference sequence). CDR3 region: CASSTGMYQETQYF. The CDR3 nucleotides are TGTGCCAGTAGTACCGGGATGTACCAAGAGACCCAGTACTTC.

The chain recombines TRBV30 with TRBJ2-2, with 9 positions matching TRBD1. With V trimmed by 7 bases and J by 4 bases, 16 bases remained unmatched. CDR1 GTSNPN and CDR2 SVGIG come from the germline V gene (reference sequence). The CDR3 covers 17 residues. CDR3 coding DNA: TGTGCCTCCGGGACAGGGCTCTCAGTGGGAGTCACCGGGGAGCTGTTTTTT. The encoded protein is CASGTGLSVGVTGELFF.